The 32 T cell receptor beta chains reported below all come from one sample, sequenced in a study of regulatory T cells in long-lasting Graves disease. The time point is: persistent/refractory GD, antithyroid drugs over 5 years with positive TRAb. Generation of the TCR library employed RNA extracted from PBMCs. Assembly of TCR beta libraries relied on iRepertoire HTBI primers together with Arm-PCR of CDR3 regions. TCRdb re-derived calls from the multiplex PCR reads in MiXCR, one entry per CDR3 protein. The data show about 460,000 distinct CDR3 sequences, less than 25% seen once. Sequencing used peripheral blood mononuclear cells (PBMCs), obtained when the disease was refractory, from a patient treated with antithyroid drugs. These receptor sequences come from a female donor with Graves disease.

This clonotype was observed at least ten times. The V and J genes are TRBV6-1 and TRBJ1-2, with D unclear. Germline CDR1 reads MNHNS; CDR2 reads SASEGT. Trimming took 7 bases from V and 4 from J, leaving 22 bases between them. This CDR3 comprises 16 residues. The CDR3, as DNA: TGTGCCAGCACTCCAGCGGTTTGGACTTCCTCCTATGGCTACACCTTC. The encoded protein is CASTPAVWTSSYGYTF.

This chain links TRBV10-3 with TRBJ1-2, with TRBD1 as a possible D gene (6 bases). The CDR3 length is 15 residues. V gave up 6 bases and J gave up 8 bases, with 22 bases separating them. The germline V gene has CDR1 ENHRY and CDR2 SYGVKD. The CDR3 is CAISAIPGQQGGYTF. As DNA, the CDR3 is TGTGCCATCAGCGCCATACCGGGACAACAGGGAGGCTACACCTTC.

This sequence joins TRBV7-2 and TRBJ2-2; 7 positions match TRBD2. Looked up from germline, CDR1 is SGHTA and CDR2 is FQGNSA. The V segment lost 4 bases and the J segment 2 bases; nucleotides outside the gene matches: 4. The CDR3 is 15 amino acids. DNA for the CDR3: TGTGCCAGCAGCTCCACTAGCGAAAACACCGGGGAGCTGTTTTTT. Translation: CASSSTSENTGELFF.

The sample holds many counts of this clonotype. The CDR3 loop reads CASSRRLAGMETQYF. The CDR3 region has the DNA TGTGCCAGCAGTCGGCGACTAGCGGGGATGGAGACCCAGTACTTC. The chain couples TRBV6-1 to TRBJ2-5, with 11 bases matching TRBD2. CDR1 is MNHNS and CDR2 is SASEGT in the germline V gene. This CDR3 region has 15 residues. V was pared by 5 bases and J by 5 bases, with 7 bases of the junction left unmatched.

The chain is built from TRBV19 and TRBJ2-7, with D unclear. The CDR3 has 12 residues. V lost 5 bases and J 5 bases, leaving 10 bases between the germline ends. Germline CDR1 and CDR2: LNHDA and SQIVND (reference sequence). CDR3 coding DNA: TGTGCCAGTAGTGCCCCTGGGAACGAGCAGTACTTC. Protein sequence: CASSAPGNEQYF.

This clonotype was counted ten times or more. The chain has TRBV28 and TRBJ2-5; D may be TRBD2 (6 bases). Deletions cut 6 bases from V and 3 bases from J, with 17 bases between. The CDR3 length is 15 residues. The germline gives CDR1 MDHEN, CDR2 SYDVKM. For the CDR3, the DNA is TGTGCCAGCAGCCCCCTATCGGACTATAAAGAGACCCAGTACTTC. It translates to CASSPLSDYKETQYF.

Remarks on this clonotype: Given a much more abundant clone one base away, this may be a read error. The CDR3 reads CAIRGTGDYQETQYF. The DNA of the CDR3 is TGTGCCATCAGGGGGACAGGGGATTACCAAGAGACCCAGTACTTC. The V gene is TRBV10-3, the J gene TRBJ2-5, with 10 bases identical to TRBD1. The V gene's germline CDR1 is ENHRY and CDR2 SYGVKD. J was trimmed by 0 bases and V by 6 bases; bases with no gene match: 4. The CDR3 spans 15 residues.

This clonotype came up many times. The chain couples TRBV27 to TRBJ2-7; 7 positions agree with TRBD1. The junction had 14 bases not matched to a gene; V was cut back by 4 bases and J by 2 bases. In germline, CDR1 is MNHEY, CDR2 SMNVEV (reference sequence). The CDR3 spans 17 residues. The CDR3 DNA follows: TGTGCCAGCAGTTCTCATCCGGACAGGATTGTGACCTACGAGCAGTACTTC. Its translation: CASSSHPDRIVTYEQYF.

CDR3 DNA: TGTGCCACGGGGGGGCCGAATCAGCCCCAGCATTTT. Amino acid sequence: CATGGPNQPQHF. The chain couples TRBV6-2 or TRBV6-3 to TRBJ1-5, with D perhaps matching TRBD1 (6 bases). Germline-derived CDR1 and CDR2 are MNHEY and SVGEGT. The CDR3 has 12 residues. Trimming pared 10 bases from V and 4 bases from J, leaving 11 bases between.

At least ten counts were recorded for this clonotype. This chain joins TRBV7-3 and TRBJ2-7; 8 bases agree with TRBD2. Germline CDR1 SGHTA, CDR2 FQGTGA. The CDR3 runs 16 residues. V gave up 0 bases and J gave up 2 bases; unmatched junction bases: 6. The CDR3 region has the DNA TGTGCCAGCAGCTTAACGGGGAGCGGGAGCCCCTACGAGCAGTACTTC. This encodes CASSLTGSGSPYEQYF.

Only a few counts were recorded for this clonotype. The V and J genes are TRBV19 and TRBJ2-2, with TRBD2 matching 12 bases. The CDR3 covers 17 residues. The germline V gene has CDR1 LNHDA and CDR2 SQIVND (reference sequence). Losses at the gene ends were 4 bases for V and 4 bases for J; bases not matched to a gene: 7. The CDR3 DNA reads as TGTGCCAGTAGTAGATCCAGGACTAGCGGGGTCACCGGGGAGCTGTTTTTT. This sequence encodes CASSRSRTSGVTGELFF.

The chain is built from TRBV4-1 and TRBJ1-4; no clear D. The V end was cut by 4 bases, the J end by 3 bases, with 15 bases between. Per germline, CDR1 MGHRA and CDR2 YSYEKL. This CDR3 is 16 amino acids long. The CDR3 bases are TGCGCCAGCAGCCTCTACCTCCGGGAATCTAATGAAAAACTGTTTTTT. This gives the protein CASSLYLRESNEKLFF.

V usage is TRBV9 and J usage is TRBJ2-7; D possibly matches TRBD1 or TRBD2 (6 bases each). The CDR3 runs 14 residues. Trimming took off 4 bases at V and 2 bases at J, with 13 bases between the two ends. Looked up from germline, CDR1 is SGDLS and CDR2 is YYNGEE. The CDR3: CASSLRGDPYEQYF. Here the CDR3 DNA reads TGTGCCAGCAGCTTGAGGGGGGACCCCTACGAGCAGTACTTC. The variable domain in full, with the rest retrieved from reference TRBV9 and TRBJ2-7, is DSGVTQTPKHLITATGQRVTLRCSPRSGDLSVYWYQQSLDQGLQFLIQYYNGEERAKGNILERFSAQQFPDLHSELNLSSLELGDSALYFCASSLRGDPYEQYFGPGTRLTVT.

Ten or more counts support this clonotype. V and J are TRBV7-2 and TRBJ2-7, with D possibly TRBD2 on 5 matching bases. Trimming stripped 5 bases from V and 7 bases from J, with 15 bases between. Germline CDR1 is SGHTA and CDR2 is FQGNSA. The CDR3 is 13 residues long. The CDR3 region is CASSLWEPGEQYF. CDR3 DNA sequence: TGTGCCAGCAGCCTCTGGGAACCGGGAGAGCAGTACTTC.

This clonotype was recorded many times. In nucleotides, the CDR3 is TGTGCCAGCAGTGAAACAGGGTCGGACTCACCCCTCCACTTT. It codes for CASSETGSDSPLHF. The gene calls are TRBV2 and TRBJ1-6; the D gene is possibly TRBD1 (6 bases). Germline-derived CDR1 and CDR2 are SNHLY and FYNNEI. Between the trimmed V and J ends, which lost 2 bases and 10 bases, there was a span of 12 bases. The CDR3 consists of 14 residues. The whole variable domain, filled in from reference TRBV2 and TRBJ1-6, reads EPEVTQTPSHQVTQMGQEVILRCVPISNHLYFYWYRQILGQKVEFLVSFYNNEISEKSEIFDDQFSVERPDGSNFTLKIRSTKLEDSAMYFCASSETGSDSPLHFGNGTRLTVT.

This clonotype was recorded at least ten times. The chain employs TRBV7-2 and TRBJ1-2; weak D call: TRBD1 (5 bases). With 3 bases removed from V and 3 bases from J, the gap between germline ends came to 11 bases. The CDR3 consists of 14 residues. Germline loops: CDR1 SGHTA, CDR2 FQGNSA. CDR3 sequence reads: CASSFVQGDYGYTF. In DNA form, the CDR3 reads TGTGCCAGCAGCTTTGTGCAGGGAGACTATGGCTACACCTTC.

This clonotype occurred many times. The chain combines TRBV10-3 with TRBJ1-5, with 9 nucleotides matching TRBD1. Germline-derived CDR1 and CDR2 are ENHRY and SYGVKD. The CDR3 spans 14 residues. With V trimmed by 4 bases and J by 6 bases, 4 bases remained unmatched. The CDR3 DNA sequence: TGTGCCATCAGTGGACAGGGGGATGGTCAGCCCCAGCATTTT. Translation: CAISGQGDGQPQHF.

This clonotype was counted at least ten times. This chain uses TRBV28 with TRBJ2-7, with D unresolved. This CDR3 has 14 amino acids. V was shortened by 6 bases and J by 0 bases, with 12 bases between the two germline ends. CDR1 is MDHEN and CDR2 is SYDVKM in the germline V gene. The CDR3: CASRPTGRSYEQYF. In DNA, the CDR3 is TGTGCCAGCAGACCTACGGGTCGCTCCTACGAGCAGTACTTC. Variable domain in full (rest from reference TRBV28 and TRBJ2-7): DVKVTQSSRYLVKRTGEKVFLECVQDMDHENMFWYRQDPGLGLRLIYFSYDVKMKEKGDIPEGYSVSREKKERFSLILESASTNQTSMYLCASRPTGRSYEQYFGPGTRLTVT.

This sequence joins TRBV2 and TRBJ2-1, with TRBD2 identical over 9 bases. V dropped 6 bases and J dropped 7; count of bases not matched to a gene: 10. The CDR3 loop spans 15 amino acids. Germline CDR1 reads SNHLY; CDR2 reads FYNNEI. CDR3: CASRRAGGTANEQFF. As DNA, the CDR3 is TGTGCCAGCAGAAGAGCGGGAGGAACGGCGAATGAGCAGTTCTTC.

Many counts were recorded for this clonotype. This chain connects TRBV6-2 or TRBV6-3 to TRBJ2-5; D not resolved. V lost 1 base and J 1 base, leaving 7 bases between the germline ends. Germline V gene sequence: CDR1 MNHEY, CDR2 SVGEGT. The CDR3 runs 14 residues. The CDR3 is CASSYWAGQETQYF. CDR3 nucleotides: TGTGCCAGCAGTTACTGGGCAGGCCAAGAGACCCAGTACTTC.

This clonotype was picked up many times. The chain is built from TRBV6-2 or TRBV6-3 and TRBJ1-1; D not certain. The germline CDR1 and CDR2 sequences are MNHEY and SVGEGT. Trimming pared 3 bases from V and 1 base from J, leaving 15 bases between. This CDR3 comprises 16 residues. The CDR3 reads CASSYVPFGENTEAFF. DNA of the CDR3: TGTGCCAGCAGTTATGTTCCGTTCGGGGAGAACACTGAAGCTTTCTTT.

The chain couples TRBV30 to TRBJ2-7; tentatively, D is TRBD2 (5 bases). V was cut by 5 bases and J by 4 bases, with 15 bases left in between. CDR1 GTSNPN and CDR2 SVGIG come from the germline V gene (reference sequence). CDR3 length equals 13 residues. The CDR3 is CAWEVGGDYEQYF. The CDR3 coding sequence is TGTGCCTGGGAAGTAGGAGGTGATTACGAGCAGTACTTC.

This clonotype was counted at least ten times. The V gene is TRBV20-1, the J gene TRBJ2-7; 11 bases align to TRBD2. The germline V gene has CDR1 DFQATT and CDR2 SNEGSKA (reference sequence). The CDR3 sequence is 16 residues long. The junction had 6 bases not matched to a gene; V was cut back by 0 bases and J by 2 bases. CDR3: CSAREPIAGGTYEQYF. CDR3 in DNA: TGCAGTGCTAGAGAACCGATAGCGGGGGGGACCTACGAGCAGTACTTC.

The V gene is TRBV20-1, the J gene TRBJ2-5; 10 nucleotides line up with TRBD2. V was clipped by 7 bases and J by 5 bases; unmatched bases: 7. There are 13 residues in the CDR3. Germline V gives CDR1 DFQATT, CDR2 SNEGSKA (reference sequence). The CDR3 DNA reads TGCAGTGGGGAAGCGGGGGGGCTGGAGACCCAGTACTTC. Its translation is CSGEAGGLETQYF.

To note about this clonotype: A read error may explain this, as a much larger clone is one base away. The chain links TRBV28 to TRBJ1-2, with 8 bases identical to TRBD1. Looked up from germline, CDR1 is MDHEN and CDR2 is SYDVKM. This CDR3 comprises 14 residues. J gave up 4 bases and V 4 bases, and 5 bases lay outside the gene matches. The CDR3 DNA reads TGTGCCAGCAGTTACTCGGGACAGGTCTATGGCTACACCTTC. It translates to CASSYSGQVYGYTF.

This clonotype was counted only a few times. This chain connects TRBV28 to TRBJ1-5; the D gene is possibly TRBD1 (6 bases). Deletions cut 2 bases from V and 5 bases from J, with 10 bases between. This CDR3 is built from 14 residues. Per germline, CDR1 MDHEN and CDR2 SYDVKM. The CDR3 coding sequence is TGTGCCAGCAGTTTAGGACAGAAGGATCAGCCCCAGCATTTT. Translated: CASSLGQKDQPQHF.

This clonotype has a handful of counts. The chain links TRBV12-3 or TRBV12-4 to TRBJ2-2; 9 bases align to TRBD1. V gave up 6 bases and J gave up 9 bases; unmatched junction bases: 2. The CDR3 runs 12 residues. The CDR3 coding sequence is TGTGCCAGCAGGGGGACAGGGAGGGAGCTGTTTTTT. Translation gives CASRGTGRELFF.

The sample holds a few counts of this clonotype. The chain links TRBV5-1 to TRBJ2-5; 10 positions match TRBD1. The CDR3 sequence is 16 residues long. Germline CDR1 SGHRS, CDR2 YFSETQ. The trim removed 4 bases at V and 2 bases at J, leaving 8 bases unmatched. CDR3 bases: TGCGCCAGCAGCACCCCGGGACAGGGGAGACAAGAGACCCAGTACTTC. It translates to CASSTPGQGRQETQYF.

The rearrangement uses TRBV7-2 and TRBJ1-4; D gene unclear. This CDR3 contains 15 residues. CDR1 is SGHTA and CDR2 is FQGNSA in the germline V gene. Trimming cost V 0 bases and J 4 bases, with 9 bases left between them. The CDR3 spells CASSLAAANNEKLFF. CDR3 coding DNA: TGTGCCAGCAGCTTAGCCGCGGCAAATAATGAAAAACTGTTTTTT.

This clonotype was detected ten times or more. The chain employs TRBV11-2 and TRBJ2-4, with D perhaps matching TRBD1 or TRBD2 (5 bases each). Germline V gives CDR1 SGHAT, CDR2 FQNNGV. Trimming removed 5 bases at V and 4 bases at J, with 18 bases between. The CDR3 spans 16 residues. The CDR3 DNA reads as TGTGCCAGCAGCCGGGGAGTTACTGAGGGGAAAAACATTCAGTACTTC. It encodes CASSRGVTEGKNIQYF.

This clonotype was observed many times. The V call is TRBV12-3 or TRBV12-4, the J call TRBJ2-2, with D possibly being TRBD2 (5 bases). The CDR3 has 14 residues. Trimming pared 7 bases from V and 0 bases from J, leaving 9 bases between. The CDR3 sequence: CASTDLTNTGELFF. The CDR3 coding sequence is TGTGCCAGCACGGACTTGACGAACACCGGGGAGCTGTTTTTT.

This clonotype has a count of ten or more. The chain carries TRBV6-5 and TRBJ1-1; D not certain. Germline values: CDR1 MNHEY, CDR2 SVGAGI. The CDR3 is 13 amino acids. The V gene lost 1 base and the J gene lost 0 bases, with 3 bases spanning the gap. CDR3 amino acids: CASSYLVNTEAFF. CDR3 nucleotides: TGTGCCAGCAGTTACTTGGTGAACACTGAAGCTTTCTTT.